These 32 T cell receptor beta chains came from one sample sequenced in a study of PD-L1 blockade in urothelial cancer. Method: immunoSEQ multiplex PCR; TCRdb's copy keeps in-frame clones and lacks some. The data show about 95,000 clones, over 75% seen once. Time point of the sample: pretreatment peripheral blood. The sequenced sample was PBMCs, obtained around atezolizumab (anti-PD-L1) treatment. These receptors all stem from a man in his sixties with urothelial cancer.

The chain recombines TRBV6-5 with TRBJ2-2; 10 bases fit TRBD2. J lost 5 bases, V lost 7 bases, and 4 bases had no gene match. Germline V gene lookup returns CDR1 MNHEY and CDR2 SVGAGI. There are 14 residues in the CDR3. This CDR3 is CASTIAGGTGELFF. CDR3 DNA: TGTGCCAGCACCATAGCGGGAGGTACCGGGGAGCTGTTTTTT.

The rearrangement links TRBV7-3 to TRBJ2-1; TRBD2 matches at 15 bases. CDR1 and CDR2 (germline): SGHTA, FQGTGA. The CDR3 sequence is 17 residues long. J lost 5 bases, V lost 3 bases, and 5 bases had no gene match. CDR3 nucleotide sequence: TGTGCCAGCAGCTTCGGACTAGCGGGAGGGCTAAACAATGAGCAGTTCTTC. It specifies CASSFGLAGGLNNEQFF. The full variable domain, in which reference TRBV7-3 and TRBJ2-1 provide the parts outside the CDR3, is GAGVSQTPSNKVTEKGKYVELRCDPISGHTALYWYRQSLGQGPEFLIYFQGTGAADDSGLPNDRFFAVRPEGSVSTLKIQRTERGDSAVYLCASSFGLAGGLNNEQFFGPGTRLTVL.

This clone showed up just a few times. This sequence joins TRBV6-5 and TRBJ2-7; the D is unclear. CDR1 and CDR2 from the germline V gene are MNHEY and SVGAGI. V was pared by 5 bases and J by 3 bases, with 5 bases between. The CDR3 loop spans 11 amino acids. This CDR3 is CASSASYEQYF. For the CDR3, the DNA is TGTGCCAGCAGTGCCAGCTACGAGCAGTACTTC.

This chain uses TRBV5-1 with TRBJ2-1; D is undetermined. V was trimmed by 0 bases and J by 0 bases, leaving 7 bases between them. This CDR3 region has 15 residues. CDR1 and CDR2 (germline): SGHRS, YFSETQ. The CDR3 sequence: CASSLAWSSYNEQFF. The CDR3, as DNA: TGCGCCAGCAGCTTGGCTTGGAGCTCCTACAATGAGCAGTTCTTC.

The CDR3 here is CASSQDWPGGRASGYTF. CDR3 nucleotide sequence: TGCGCCAGCAGCCAAGATTGGCCAGGGGGCCGGGCGTCTGGCTACACCTTC. V gene TRBV4-1 combines with J gene TRBJ1-2; 8 positions match TRBD1. Trimming cost V 0 bases and J 7 bases; bases outside gene matches: 13. This CDR3 comprises 17 residues. Germline V gives CDR1 MGHRA, CDR2 YSYEKL.

The rearrangement uses TRBV28 and TRBJ2-7, with 7 bases identical to TRBD1. This CDR3 has 16 amino acids. Looked up from germline, CDR1 is MDHEN and CDR2 is SYDVKM. V was clipped by 6 bases and J by 6 bases; unmatched bases: 17. CDR3 protein: CASSSPFGQGVSEQYF. CDR3 in DNA: TGTGCCAGCAGCTCACCCTTTGGTCAGGGGGTCTCCGAGCAGTACTTC.

The chain has TRBV6-5 and TRBJ2-5; D is possibly TRBD2 (7 bases). Germline V CDR1 and CDR2: MNHEY, SVGAGI. The V end was cut by 0 bases, the J end by 6 bases, with 14 bases between. The CDR3 spans 15 residues. The CDR3 is CASSYSGGGRQTQYF. The DNA of the CDR3 is TGTGCCAGCAGTTACTCAGGGGGGGGCAGGCAGACCCAGTACTTC.

V is TRBV28 and J is TRBJ1-6, with 8 bases identical to TRBD1. J gave up 9 bases and V 5 bases, and 9 bases lay outside the gene matches. CDR1 is MDHEN and CDR2 is SYDVKM in the germline V gene. The CDR3 loop spans 15 amino acids. The CDR3 region has the DNA TGTGCCAGCAGTGTACCCCAGGGGGCCGGTTCACCCCTCCACTTT. Protein sequence: CASSVPQGAGSPLHF.

The chain is built from TRBV5-4 and TRBJ2-1; 14 bases match TRBD2. The J segment lost 5 bases and the V segment lost 4 bases, leaving 2 bases of the junction unmatched. The length of the CDR3 is 15 residues. The germline gives CDR1 SGHNT, CDR2 YYREEE (reference sequence). CDR3 residues: CASSMGLAGDNEQFF. The CDR3 DNA reads TGTGCCAGCAGCATGGGACTAGCGGGGGACAATGAGCAGTTCTTC.

The gene calls are TRBV27 and TRBJ2-1, with TRBD1 as a possible D gene (6 bases). Germline V gene data show CDR1 as MNHEY and CDR2 as SMNVEV (reference sequence). CDR3 length equals 14 residues. Trimming cost V 3 bases and J 3 bases, with 9 bases left between them. The CDR3 here is CASSFGQHYNEQFF. DNA for the CDR3: TGTGCCAGCAGTTTCGGACAGCACTACAATGAGCAGTTCTTC.

This clone was seen once. The chain carries TRBV18 and TRBJ1-2, with D possibly being TRBD1 (5 bases). This CDR3 is built from 15 residues. Per the germline V gene, CDR1 is KGHSH and CDR2 is LQKENI. V was shortened by 1 base and J by 6 bases, with 15 bases between the two germline ends. The CDR3 protein is CASSPLPPREHGYTF. In DNA, the CDR3 is TGTGCCAGCTCACCACTCCCCCCCAGGGAACATGGCTACACCTTC. Full variable domain (rest looked up from reference TRBV18 and TRBJ1-2): NAGVMQNPRHLVRRRGQEARLRCSPMKGHSHVYWYRQLPEEGLKFMVYLQKENIIDESGMPKERFSAEFPKEGPSILRIQQVVRGDSAAYFCASSPLPPREHGYTFGSGTRLTVV.

The J gene is TRBJ1-1, the V gene TRBV10-3, with TRBD1 matching 9 bases. The CDR3 has 14 residues. Germline V gives CDR1 ENHRY, CDR2 SYGVKD. Trimming removed 4 bases from V and 5 bases from J; junction bases left unmatched: 5. The CDR3 coding sequence is TGTGCCATCAGTGGGGGACAGGGAGAAACTGAAGCTTTCTTT. It yields the protein CAISGGQGETEAFF.

The rearrangement uses TRBV6-1 and TRBJ2-7, with TRBD1 identical over 9 bases. The CDR3 runs to 14 residues. The ends lost 6 bases at V and 2 bases at J; junction bases unmatched: 5. Per germline, CDR1 MNHNS and CDR2 SASEGT. In nucleotides, the CDR3 is TGTGCCAGCAGGTTCGGGGACAGGGCCTACGAGCAGTACTTC. It specifies CASRFGDRAYEQYF.

The chain recombines TRBV28 with TRBJ2-3; 9 nucleotides align to TRBD1. V lost 0 bases to trimming and J lost 2 bases; unmatched junction nucleotides: 3. The CDR3 is 16 amino acids. Germline V gene data show CDR1 as MDHEN and CDR2 as SYDVKM. For the CDR3, the DNA is TGTGCCAGCAGTTTATGGGGGGACAGGGCCACAGATACGCAGTATTTT. Protein product: CASSLWGDRATDTQYF. Together with reference TRBV28 and TRBJ2-3, the CDR3 gives the full variable domain: DVKVTQSSRYLVKRTGEKVFLECVQDMDHENMFWYRQDPGLGLRLIYFSYDVKMKEKGDIPEGYSVSREKKERFSLILESASTNQTSMYLCASSLWGDRATDTQYFGPGTRLTVL.

The chain couples TRBV5-4 to TRBJ2-5; D perhaps matches TRBD2 (5 bases). V lost 2 bases and J lost 5, with 19 bases in between. This CDR3 is built from 16 residues. Germline V CDR1 and CDR2: SGHNT, YYREEE (reference sequence). This CDR3 is CASSFPSTAPGETQYF. The CDR3 nucleotides read TGTGCCAGCAGCTTCCCCTCAACAGCCCCGGGGGAGACCCAGTACTTC.

The chain couples TRBV4-2 to TRBJ2-1, with D possibly being TRBD2 (6 bases). The CDR3 totals 16 residues. V was trimmed by 0 bases and J by 9 bases, leaving 18 bases between them. Germline V gene data show CDR1 as LGHNA and CDR2 as YNFKEQ. CDR3 sequence: CASSQDWAGPLGEQFF. CDR3 coding DNA: TGTGCCAGCAGCCAAGATTGGGCGGGGCCACTCGGTGAGCAGTTCTTC.

The gene calls are TRBV25-1 and TRBJ1-2, with TRBD1 matching over 9 bases. CDR3 length: 15 amino acids. The germline V gene has CDR1 MGHDK and CDR2 SYGVNS. V lost 5 bases and J lost 3; bases outside the gene matches: 7. The CDR3 here is CASSRGQGPHYGYTF. For the CDR3, the DNA is TGTGCCAGCAGTAGAGGACAGGGGCCCCACTATGGCTACACCTTC.

The V and J genes are TRBV15 and TRBJ2-1; 10 bases align to TRBD2. The CDR3 covers 16 residues. V lost 5 bases to trimming and J lost 2 bases; unmatched junction nucleotides: 6. CDR1 is LNHNV and CDR2 is YYDKDF in the germline V gene (reference sequence). The DNA of the CDR3 is TGTGCCACCAGCGGTAGGAGCGGGGGGGCCTACAATGAGCAGTTCTTC. Protein product: CATSGRSGGAYNEQFF.

The chain combines TRBV29-1 with TRBJ1-5; no firm D call. Germline-derived CDR1 and CDR2 are SQVTM and ANQGSEA. CDR3 size: 13 residues. Trimming stripped 5 bases from V and 0 bases from J, with 8 bases between. The CDR3 DNA is TGCAGCGTTTCTGTTAATAGCAATCAGCCCCAGCATTTT. Its protein is CSVSVNSNQPQHF.

The chain employs TRBV11-2 and TRBJ2-7, with 8 bases fitting TRBD1. Per germline, CDR1 SGHAT and CDR2 FQNNGV. V gave up 4 bases and J gave up 3 bases; unmatched junction bases: 8. The CDR3 runs to 15 residues. The chain's CDR3 is CASSSGPGQDYEQYF. CDR3 coding DNA: TGTGCCAGCAGCTCGGGACCGGGACAGGACTACGAGCAGTACTTC.

This clone has just a few counts. The chain couples TRBV4-1 to TRBJ2-7, with D unresolved. Germline V gene lookup returns CDR1 MGHRA and CDR2 YSYEKL. The CDR3 is 14 amino acids. Trimming removed 6 bases at V and 0 bases at J, with 12 bases between. CDR3 coding DNA: TGCGCCAGCAGTTACAGCAGCAGCTCCTACGAGCAGTACTTC. Translated: CASSYSSSSYEQYF.

This sequence joins TRBV19 and TRBJ1-5; unclear D gene. Between the trimmed V and J ends, which lost 3 bases and 5 bases, there was a span of 14 bases. Germline lookup yields CDR1 LNHDA and CDR2 SQIVND (reference sequence). CDR3 length: 15 amino acids. CDR3 DNA sequence: TGTGCCAGTAGTATGATCCTACAGAGAGATCAGCCCCAGCATTTT. This codes for CASSMILQRDQPQHF. The full variable domain, rest sourced from reference TRBV19 and TRBJ1-5, is DGGITQSPKYLFRKEGQNVTLSCEQNLNHDAMYWYRQDPGQGLRLIYYSQIVNDFQKGDIAEGYSVSREKKESFPLTVTSAQKNPTAFYLCASSMILQRDQPQHFGDGTRLSIL.

The chain links TRBV9 to TRBJ1-4; 8 bases align to TRBD1. From germline, CDR1 is SGDLS and CDR2 YYNGEE. The CDR3 contains 14 residues. The ends lost 3 bases at V and 7 bases at J; junction bases unmatched: 5. The CDR3 loop reads CASSGTGIGEKLFF. CDR3 in DNA: TGTGCCAGCAGCGGGACAGGGATCGGTGAAAAACTGTTTTTT.

CDR3 region: CASSLNSGAQETQYF. In DNA form, the CDR3 reads TGTGCCAGCAGTTTAAATAGCGGGGCACAAGAGACCCAGTACTTC. J is TRBJ2-5 and V is TRBV27; 8 nucleotides align to TRBD2. CDR3 length: 15 residues. Germline-derived CDR1 and CDR2 are MNHEY and SMNVEV (reference sequence). J gave up 2 bases and V 2 bases, and 4 bases lay outside the gene matches.

V usage is TRBV19 and J usage is TRBJ1-3; no firm D call. Trimming removed 5 bases at V and 0 bases at J, with 8 bases between. Germline V CDR1 and CDR2: LNHDA, SQIVND (reference sequence). The CDR3 loop spans 14 amino acids. CDR3 in DNA: TGTGCCAGTAGTGTTCAGTCCTCTGGAAACACCATATATTTT. Translated, it gives CASSVQSSGNTIYF.

In its sample, this clone was seen once. The chain has TRBV28 and TRBJ2-7, with 9 bases lining up with TRBD1. CDR1 is MDHEN, CDR2 SYDVKM, per germline. Trimming took 4 bases from V and 1 from J; bases not matched to a gene: 14. This CDR3 has 18 residues. CDR3 residues: CASSYPSRQGEVSYEQYF. The CDR3 region has the DNA TGTGCCAGCAGTTATCCCTCTCGACAGGGGGAAGTGTCCTACGAGCAGTACTTC.

The chain employs TRBV10-2 and TRBJ2-5; 11 bases align to TRBD2. Germline V gives CDR1 WSHSY, CDR2 SAAADI. The CDR3 spans 16 residues. V shed 6 bases, J shed 3 bases, and the junction held 9 bases outside the gene matches. The CDR3 is CASSVKLAGVEETQYF. DNA of the CDR3: TGCGCCAGCAGCGTGAAACTAGCGGGGGTTGAAGAGACCCAGTACTTC.

The chain uses TRBV9 and TRBJ2-7, with 7 bases lining up with TRBD1. Germline V gene lookup returns CDR1 SGDLS and CDR2 YYNGEE. This CDR3 region has 15 residues. V shed 2 bases, J shed 4 bases, and the junction held 9 bases outside the gene matches. The CDR3 sequence is CASSVAVGGGYEQYF. For the CDR3, the DNA is TGTGCCAGCAGCGTCGCGGTAGGGGGCGGGTACGAGCAGTACTTC.

This clone was picked up a small number of times. The chain uses TRBV30 and TRBJ2-7; tentatively, D is TRBD1 (6 bases). This CDR3 comprises 11 residues. V lost 3 bases and J 8 bases, leaving 11 bases between the germline ends. Germline lookup yields CDR1 GTSNPN and CDR2 SVGIG (reference sequence). CDR3 region: CAWRVGAQQYF. The CDR3 nucleotides are TGTGCCTGGAGGGTGGGGGCACAGCAGTACTTC.

The chain carries TRBV5-1 and TRBJ1-2; D is unresolved. Trimming took 5 bases from V and 0 from J, leaving 8 bases between them. This CDR3 is built from 13 residues. The germline V gene encodes CDR1 SGHRS and CDR2 YFSETQ. The CDR3 coding sequence is TGCGCCAGCAGTCGGACTACTAACTATGGCTACACCTTC. Amino acid sequence: CASSRTTNYGYTF.

V and J are TRBV7-3 and TRBJ1-1; D is possibly TRBD1 (5 bases). V gave up 5 bases and J gave up 1 base, with 11 bases separating them. Looked up from germline, CDR1 is SGHTA and CDR2 is FQGTGA. This CDR3 has 14 amino acids. CDR3 sequence: CASSLGHQNTEAFF. The CDR3 nucleotides are TGTGCCAGCAGCCTAGGACATCAGAACACTGAAGCTTTCTTT.

V and J are TRBV5-5 and TRBJ2-7; 7 bases are a match to TRBD1. Germline V gene lookup returns CDR1 SGHKS and CDR2 YYEKEE (reference sequence). The CDR3 sequence is 15 residues long. V was pared by 0 bases and J by 3 bases, with 6 bases of the junction left unmatched. The CDR3 DNA is TGTGCCAGCAGCTTGGAGGGACAGAATATCTACGAGCAGTACTTC. It codes for CASSLEGQNIYEQYF.